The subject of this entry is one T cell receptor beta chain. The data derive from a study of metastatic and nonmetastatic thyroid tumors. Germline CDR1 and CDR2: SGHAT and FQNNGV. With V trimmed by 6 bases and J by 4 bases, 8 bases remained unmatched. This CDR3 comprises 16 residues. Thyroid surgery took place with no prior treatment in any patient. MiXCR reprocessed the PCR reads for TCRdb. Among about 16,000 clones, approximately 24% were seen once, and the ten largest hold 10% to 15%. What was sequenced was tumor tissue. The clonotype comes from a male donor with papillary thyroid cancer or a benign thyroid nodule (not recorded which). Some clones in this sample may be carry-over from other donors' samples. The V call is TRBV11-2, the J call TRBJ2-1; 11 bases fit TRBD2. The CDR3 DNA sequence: TGTGCCAGCAGTGACAGTAGCGGGGGGGCTTACAATGAGCAGTTCTTC. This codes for CASSDSSGGAYNEQFF.